These 4 T cell receptor beta chains originate from one sample sequenced in a study of blood T cells in healthy people across ages (dated by TCRdb to between 2014 and 2016). Preparation of the library involved 5' RACE. The sequencer was an Illumina HiSeq 2500. A second PCR of roughly 7 to 12 cycles was performed with a sample-barcoded 5' primer and a J-beta primer mix. The public reads were reanalyzed by TCRdb: fastp trimming at Q25, MiXCR alignment, in-frame beta chains only. Entries are consolidated by CDR3 protein sequence, retaining the most common genes and DNA. The table for this sample lists about 680,000 distinct CDR3 sequences; around 48% of them were counted only once. The ten largest account for 30% to 40% of the sample. The sequenced material came from blood. All receptors come from a woman aged 60 to 75 in good health.

The V call is TRBV9, the J call TRBJ1-5, with a tentative D call TRBD1 (6 bases). Germline V gives CDR1 SGDLS, CDR2 YYNGEE. The CDR3 has 14 amino acids. Deletions cut 0 bases from V and 9 bases from J, with 13 bases between. The CDR3 DNA reads as TGTGCCAGCAGCGTAGAGGGGGGCCGAACGCCCCAGCATTTT. It specifies CASSVEGGRTPQHF.

The gene calls are TRBV7-2 and TRBJ1-1, with D hard to call. The germline gives CDR1 SGHTA, CDR2 FQGNSA. The CDR3 runs to 14 residues. Trimming took 5 bases from V and 6 from J, leaving 16 bases between them. CDR3 region: CASSPGGPVSEAFF. CDR3 coding DNA: TGTGCCAGCAGCCCGGGCGGCCCTGTCTCTGAAGCTTTCTTT.

The chain links TRBV11-1 to TRBJ2-1, with TRBD1 matching 9 bases. V shed 4 bases and J 6 bases; nucleotides not matched to a gene: 7. The CDR3 has 15 residues. Germline V CDR1 and CDR2: SGHAT, FQDESV (reference sequence). CDR3 nucleotides: TGTGCCAGCAGCTCGACAGGGGGTCCCCTCAATGAGCAGTTCTTC. Its protein product is CASSSTGGPLNEQFF.

In this sample, this clonotype turned up a few times. This sequence joins TRBV12-3 or TRBV12-4 and TRBJ2-7; D might be TRBD2 (6 bases). V lost 6 bases and J 0 bases, leaving 15 bases between the germline ends. CDR3 length equals 15 residues. This CDR3 reads CASRRSGGDSYEQYF. The CDR3 region has the DNA TGTGCCAGCAGACGAAGCGGAGGGGACTCCTACGAGCAGTACTTC.